These 18 T cell receptor beta chains were sequenced from one sample in a study of shared clonotypes between healthy human individuals. The method was immunoSEQ multiplex PCR; TCRdb's version includes in-frame clones alone and lacks a portion of them. Among about 2.2 million clones listed, 90% to 95% were seen once. Naive CD8 cells comprised CD45RO-negative, CCR7-positively selected cells, excluding terminally differentiated effector memory CD45RA+ cells. What was sequenced was naive CD8+ T cells from PBMCs. Receptors were obtained from a man between 18 and 29 years old in good health. Some clones in this sample may be carry-over from other donors' samples.

This clone has a single count. The chain links TRBV4-2 to TRBJ2-7; 11 nucleotides agree with TRBD2. CDR1 and CDR2 (germline): LGHNA, YNFKEQ. V was pared by 4 bases and J by 6 bases, with 5 bases of the junction left unmatched. The CDR3 loop spans 14 amino acids. In DNA form, the CDR3 reads TGTGCCAGCAGCCCCATAGCGGGAGGGGCCGAGCAGTACTTC. This sequence encodes CASSPIAGGAEQYF.

The chain has TRBV7-9 and TRBJ2-1; TRBD2 is a possible D gene (6 bases). The germline V gene has CDR1 SEHNR and CDR2 FQNEAQ (reference sequence). CDR3 length equals 17 residues. V was clipped by 5 bases and J by 7 bases, with 24 bases between them. In DNA form, the CDR3 reads TGTGCCAGCAGCGCGCGACCGGGCCGGGGGTACCATAATGAGCAGTTCTTC. Its protein product is CASSARPGRGYHNEQFF.

This chain joins TRBV2 and TRBJ2-2; 12 bases fit TRBD2. Germline values: CDR1 SNHLY, CDR2 FYNNEI. The CDR3 sequence is 19 residues long. V gave up 6 bases and J gave up 2 bases; unmatched junction bases: 13. The CDR3 loop is CASRDGLAGSLGNTGELFF. The CDR3 bases are TGTGCCAGCAGGGATGGACTAGCGGGATCGTTAGGCAACACCGGGGAGCTGTTTTTT.

The rearrangement links TRBV27 to TRBJ1-1; the D gene is possibly TRBD1 (6 bases). The CDR3 is 15 residues long. Germline CDR1 is MNHEY and CDR2 is SMNVEV (reference sequence). Trimming left V 6 bases short and J 0 bases short, with 14 bases between. CDR3 in amino acids: CASRAGGHLNTEAFF. The CDR3 DNA follows: TGTGCCAGCAGAGCTGGGGGACATTTGAACACTGAAGCTTTCTTT.

This chain connects TRBV5-1 to TRBJ2-1, with 9 bases identical to TRBD2. The germline V gene has CDR1 SGHRS and CDR2 YFSETQ. Unmatched junction bases numbered 17, after V lost 1 base and J lost 9 bases. The CDR3 has 18 residues. The CDR3 DNA is TGCGCCAGCAGCTTGTGGGAGCTAGCGGGACCTCTGGCTTCTGAGCAGTTCTTC. It is translated as CASSLWELAGPLASEQFF.

V and J are TRBV4-3 and TRBJ2-7; 9 nucleotides line up with TRBD1. The V gene end was trimmed by 4 bases and the J gene end by 4 bases; junction bases not matched to a gene: 8. The CDR3 is 15 amino acids. Germline V gives CDR1 LGHNA, CDR2 YSLEER. The CDR3 protein is CASSPARDRAYEQYF. The CDR3 region has the DNA TGCGCCAGCAGCCCCGCACGGGACAGGGCTTACGAGCAGTACTTC.

As regards this clone: Other DNA variants within this sample encode the same CDR3. The CDR3 DNA sequence: TGTGCCAGCAGTTTTGGGCCCTCCTACGAGCAGTACTTC. Translation: CASSFGPSYEQYF. The V call is TRBV27, the J call TRBJ2-7; no reliable D call. This CDR3 is 13 amino acids long. Trimming left V 3 bases short and J 0 bases short, with 6 bases between. CDR1 and CDR2 from the germline V gene are MNHEY and SMNVEV (reference sequence).

The chain has TRBV27 and TRBJ1-5; no clear D gene. Trimming left V 3 bases short and J 0 bases short, with 9 bases between. Germline CDR1 is MNHEY and CDR2 is SMNVEV (reference sequence). This CDR3 is 15 amino acids long. As DNA, the CDR3 is TGTGCCAGCAGTTTGAGGCCTTATAGCAATCAGCCCCAGCATTTT. Protein: CASSLRPYSNQPQHF.

This clone was seen a single time. This chain's CDR3 is CASSLQGSPLHF. The CDR3 nucleotides read TGTGCCAGCAGCCTACAGGGTTCACCCCTCCACTTT. V is TRBV5-6 and J is TRBJ1-6; D perhaps matches TRBD1 (6 bases). Trimming shortened V by 4 bases and J by 9 bases, and 8 bases separated the two germline ends. The CDR3 has 12 residues. Germline V gives CDR1 SGHDT, CDR2 YYEEEE.

The rearrangement links TRBV11-2 to TRBJ1-1; D might be TRBD1 (5 bases). CDR3 length equals 14 residues. Trimming took 4 bases from V and 3 from J, leaving 12 bases between them. The germline gives CDR1 SGHAT, CDR2 FQNNGV. CDR3 bases: TGTGCCAGCAGCTCCAAAAAGACAGACACTGAAGCTTTCTTT. It translates to CASSSKKTDTEAFF. The full variable domain, its missing parts supplied by reference TRBV11-2 and TRBJ1-1, is EAGVAQSPRYKIIEKRQSVAFWCNPISGHATLYWYQQILGQGPKLLIQFQNNGVVDDSQLPKDRFSAERLKGVDSTLKIQPAKLEDSAVYLCASSSKKTDTEAFFGQGTRLTVV.

This clone was seen only once. The V and J genes are TRBV6-6 and TRBJ1-1; D call uncertain. The CDR3 consists of 16 residues. V lost 6 bases and J lost 1, with 18 bases in between. CDR1 and CDR2 from the germline V gene are MNHNY and SVGAGI (reference sequence). CDR3 bases: TGTGCCAGCAGCCATTTCTTGGTATCAGCGAACACTGAAGCTTTCTTT. Encoded protein: CASSHFLVSANTEAFF.

The V and J genes are TRBV10-3 and TRBJ2-7; 8 bases agree with TRBD1. The CDR3 spans 16 residues. The germline gives CDR1 ENHRY, CDR2 SYGVKD. With V trimmed by 0 bases and J by 0 bases, 4 bases remained unmatched. The CDR3 is CAISESRQGISYEQYF. The CDR3 DNA reads as TGTGCCATCAGTGAGTCGAGACAGGGGATCTCCTACGAGCAGTACTTC.

The count of this clone is one. The gene calls are TRBV30 and TRBJ2-7; D unresolved. The V gene's germline CDR1 is GTSNPN and CDR2 SVGIG (reference sequence). V gave up 0 bases and J gave up 6 bases, with 9 bases separating them. This CDR3 comprises 12 residues. As DNA, the CDR3 is TGTGCCTGGAGTGTCACAGCGTTCGAGCAGTACTTC. It translates to CAWSVTAFEQYF.

The chain joins TRBV11-1 to TRBJ2-1; D gene uncertain. The ends were cut back, 2 bases at V and 2 bases at J, with 1 base in the middle. Germline V gives CDR1 SGHAT, CDR2 FQDESV (reference sequence). The CDR3 is 12 amino acids. CDR3 protein: CASSLTYNEQFF. CDR3 coding DNA: TGTGCCAGCAGCTTAACCTACAATGAGCAGTTCTTC.

The chain employs TRBV2 and TRBJ2-3, with D perhaps TRBD1 (5 bases). Trimming removed 9 bases from V and 2 bases from J, with 18 bases in between. CDR1 is SNHLY and CDR2 is FYNNEI in the germline V gene. This CDR3 is built from 15 residues. This CDR3 reads CARGAGTYITDTQYF. The CDR3 coding sequence is TGTGCCAGAGGGGCTGGCACCTACATCACAGATACGCAGTATTTT.

The chain is built from TRBV12-2 and TRBJ2-5; no DNA check was done on the table's D call, TRBD1. TRBV12-2 is reported as a pseudogene. The CDR3 is 14 residues long. In DNA form, the CDR3 reads TGTGCAAGTCGCATTGGGACAGCCTCTACGAAGCAGTACTTC. As protein: CASRIGTASTKQYF.

This chain's CDR3 is CASSGRRGINEKLFF. In DNA, the CDR3 is TGTGCCAGCAGCGGCCGCAGGGGGATTAATGAAAAACTGTTTTTT. The chain carries TRBV6-1 and TRBJ1-4; 7 positions match TRBD1. J gave up 4 bases and V 6 bases, and 8 bases lay outside the gene matches. From germline, CDR1 is MNHNS and CDR2 SASEGT. This CDR3 has 15 amino acids.

The DNA for the CDR3 is TGTGCCTATCCGTCCTCCCAGAACACTGAAGCTTTCTTT. As protein: CAYPSSQNTEAFF. The chain employs TRBV2 and TRBJ1-1; D remains ambiguous. Germline CDR1 is SNHLY and CDR2 is FYNNEI. V dropped 11 bases and J dropped 1 base, with 14 bases sitting between them. The CDR3 is 13 amino acids.